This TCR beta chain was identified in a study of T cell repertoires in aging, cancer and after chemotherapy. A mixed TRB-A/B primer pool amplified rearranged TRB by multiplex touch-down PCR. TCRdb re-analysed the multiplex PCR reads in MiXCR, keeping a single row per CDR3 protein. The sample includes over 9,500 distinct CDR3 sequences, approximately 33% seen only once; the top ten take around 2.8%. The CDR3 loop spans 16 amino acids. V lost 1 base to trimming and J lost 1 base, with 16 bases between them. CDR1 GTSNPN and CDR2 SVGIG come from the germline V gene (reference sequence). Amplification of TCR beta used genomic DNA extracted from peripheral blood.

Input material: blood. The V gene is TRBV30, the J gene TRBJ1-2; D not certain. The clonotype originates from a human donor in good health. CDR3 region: CAWSETPTGFNYGYTF. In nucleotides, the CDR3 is TGTGCCTGGAGTGAAACCCCGACCGGCTTTAACTATGGCTACACCTTC.